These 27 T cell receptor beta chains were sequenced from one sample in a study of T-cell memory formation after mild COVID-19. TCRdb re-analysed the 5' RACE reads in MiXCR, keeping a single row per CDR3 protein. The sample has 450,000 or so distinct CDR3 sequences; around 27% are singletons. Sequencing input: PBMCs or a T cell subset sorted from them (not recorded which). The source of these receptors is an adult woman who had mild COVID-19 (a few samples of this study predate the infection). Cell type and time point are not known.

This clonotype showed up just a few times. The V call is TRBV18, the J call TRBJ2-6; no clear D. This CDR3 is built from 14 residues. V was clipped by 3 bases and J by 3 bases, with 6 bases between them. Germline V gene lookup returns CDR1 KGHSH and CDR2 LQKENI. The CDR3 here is CASSPLGGANVLTF. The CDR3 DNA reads TGTGCCAGCTCACCCTTGGGTGGGGCCAACGTCCTGACTTTC.

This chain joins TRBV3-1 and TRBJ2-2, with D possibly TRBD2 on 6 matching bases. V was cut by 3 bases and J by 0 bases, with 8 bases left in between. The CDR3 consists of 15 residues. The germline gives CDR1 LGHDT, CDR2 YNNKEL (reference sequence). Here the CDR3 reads CASSQGGANTGELFF. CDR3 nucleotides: TGTGCCAGCAGCCAGGGGGGAGCGAACACCGGGGAGCTGTTTTTT.

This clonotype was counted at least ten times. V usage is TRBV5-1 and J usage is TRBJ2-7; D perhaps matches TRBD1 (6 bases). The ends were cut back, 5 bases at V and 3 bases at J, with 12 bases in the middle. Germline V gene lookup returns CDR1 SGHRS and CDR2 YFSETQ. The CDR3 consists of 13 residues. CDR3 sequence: CASSLGANYEQYF. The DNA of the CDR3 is TGCGCCAGCAGTCTGGGGGCTAACTACGAGCAGTACTTC.

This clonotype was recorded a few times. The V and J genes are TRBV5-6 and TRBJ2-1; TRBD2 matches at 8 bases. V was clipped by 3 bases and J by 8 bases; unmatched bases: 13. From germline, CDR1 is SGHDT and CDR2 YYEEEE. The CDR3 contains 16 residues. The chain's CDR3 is CASSSASGLGTYEQFF. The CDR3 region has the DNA TGTGCCAGCAGCTCCGCTTCGGGACTAGGGACTTATGAGCAGTTCTTC.

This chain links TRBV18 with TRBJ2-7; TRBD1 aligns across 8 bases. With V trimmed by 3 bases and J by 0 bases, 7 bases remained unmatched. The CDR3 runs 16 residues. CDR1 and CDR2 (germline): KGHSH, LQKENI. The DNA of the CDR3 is TGTGCCAGCTCACCCCAACTGGGACAGGCCTCCTACGAGCAGTACTTC. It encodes CASSPQLGQASYEQYF.

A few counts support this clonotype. CDR3 amino acids: CASSFEGRHQPQHF. CDR3 DNA sequence: TGTGCCAGCAGCTTCGAGGGGAGGCATCAGCCCCAGCATTTT. The chain links TRBV7-9 to TRBJ1-5, with D maybe TRBD1 (5 bases). This CDR3 has 14 amino acids. Germline V CDR1 and CDR2: SEHNR, FQNEAQ (reference sequence). V was trimmed by 3 bases and J by 5 bases, leaving 11 bases between them.

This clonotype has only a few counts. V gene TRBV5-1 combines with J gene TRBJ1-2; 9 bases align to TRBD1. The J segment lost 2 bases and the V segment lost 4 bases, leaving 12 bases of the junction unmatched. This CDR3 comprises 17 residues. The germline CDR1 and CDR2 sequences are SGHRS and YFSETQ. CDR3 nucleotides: TGCGCCAGCAGCCACCCGGACAGGGGACCCCTCAACTATGGCTACACCTTC. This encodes CASSHPDRGPLNYGYTF.

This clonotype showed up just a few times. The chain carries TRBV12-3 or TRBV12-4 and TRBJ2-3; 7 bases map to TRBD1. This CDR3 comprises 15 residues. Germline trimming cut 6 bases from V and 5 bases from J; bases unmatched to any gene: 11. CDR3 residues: CASSQMQTGLDTQYF. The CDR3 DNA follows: TGTGCCAGCAGCCAAATGCAGACAGGGTTAGATACGCAGTATTTT.

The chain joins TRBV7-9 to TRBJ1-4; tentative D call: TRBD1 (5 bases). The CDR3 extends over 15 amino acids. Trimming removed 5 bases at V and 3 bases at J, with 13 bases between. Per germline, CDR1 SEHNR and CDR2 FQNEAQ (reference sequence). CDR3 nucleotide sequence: TGTGCCAGCAGCCAAGGACGGGGGTCTAATGAAAAACTGTTTTTT. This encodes CASSQGRGSNEKLFF.

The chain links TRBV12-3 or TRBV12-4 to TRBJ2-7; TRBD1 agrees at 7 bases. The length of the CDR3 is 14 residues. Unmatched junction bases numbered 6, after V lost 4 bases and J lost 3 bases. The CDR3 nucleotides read TGTGCCAGCAGTTCGTGGGACAGCGTCTACGAGCAGTACTTC. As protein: CASSSWDSVYEQYF.

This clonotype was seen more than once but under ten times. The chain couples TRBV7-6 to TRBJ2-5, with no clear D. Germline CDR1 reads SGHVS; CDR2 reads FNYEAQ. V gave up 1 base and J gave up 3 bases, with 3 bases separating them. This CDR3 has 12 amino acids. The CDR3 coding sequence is TGTGCCAGCAGCTTAGACGAAGAGACCCAGTACTTC. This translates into CASSLDEETQYF.

CDR3 nucleotide sequence: TGTGCCAGCAGCCAAGCGGGACAGGTGTACGATGAGCAGTTCTTC. It is translated as CASSQAGQVYDEQFF. J is TRBJ2-1 and V is TRBV4-2; the match to TRBD1 covers 8 bases. Losses at the gene ends were 1 base for V and 8 bases for J; bases not matched to a gene: 7. The CDR3 is made up of 15 amino acids. CDR1 and CDR2 from the germline V gene are LGHNA and YNFKEQ.

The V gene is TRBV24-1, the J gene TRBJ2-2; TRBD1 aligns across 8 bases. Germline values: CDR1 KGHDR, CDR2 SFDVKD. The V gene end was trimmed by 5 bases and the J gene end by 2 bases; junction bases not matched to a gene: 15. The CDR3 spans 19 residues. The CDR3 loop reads CATSAFAGQGFVNTGELFF. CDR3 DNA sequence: TGTGCCACCAGTGCCTTTGCAGGACAGGGATTCGTTAACACCGGGGAGCTGTTTTTT.

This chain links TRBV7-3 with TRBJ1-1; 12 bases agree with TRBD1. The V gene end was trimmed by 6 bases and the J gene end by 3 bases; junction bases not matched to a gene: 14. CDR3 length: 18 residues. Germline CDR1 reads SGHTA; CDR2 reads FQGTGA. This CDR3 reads CASRRSGTGGAGDTEAFF. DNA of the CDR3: TGTGCCAGCAGGAGATCCGGGACAGGGGGCGCCGGGGACACTGAAGCTTTCTTT.

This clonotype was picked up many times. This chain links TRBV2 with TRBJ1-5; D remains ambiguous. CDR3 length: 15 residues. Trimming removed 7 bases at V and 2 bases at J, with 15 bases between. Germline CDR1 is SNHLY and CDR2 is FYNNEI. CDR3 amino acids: CASKGSEMGNQPQHF. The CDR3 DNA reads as TGTGCCAGCAAAGGATCAGAGATGGGCAATCAGCCCCAGCATTTT.

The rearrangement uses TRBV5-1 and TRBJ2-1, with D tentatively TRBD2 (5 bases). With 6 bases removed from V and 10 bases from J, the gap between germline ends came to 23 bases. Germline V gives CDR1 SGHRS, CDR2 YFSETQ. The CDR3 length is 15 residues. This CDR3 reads CASKRFMASSREQFF. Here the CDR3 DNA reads TGCGCCAGCAAGAGGTTCATGGCTAGCTCTAGGGAGCAGTTCTTC. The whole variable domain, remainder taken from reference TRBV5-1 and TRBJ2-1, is KAGVTQTPRYLIKTRGQQVTLSCSPISGHRSVSWYQQTPGQGLQFLFEYFSETQRNKGNFPGRFSGRQFSNSRSEMNVSTLELGDSALYLCASKRFMASSREQFFGPGTRLTVL.

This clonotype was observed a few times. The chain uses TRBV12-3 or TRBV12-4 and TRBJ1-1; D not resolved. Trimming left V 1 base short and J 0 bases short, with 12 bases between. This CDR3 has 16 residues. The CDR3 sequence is CASSLGEVIMNTEAFF. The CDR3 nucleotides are TGTGCCAGCAGTTTAGGTGAGGTCATAATGAACACTGAAGCTTTCTTT.

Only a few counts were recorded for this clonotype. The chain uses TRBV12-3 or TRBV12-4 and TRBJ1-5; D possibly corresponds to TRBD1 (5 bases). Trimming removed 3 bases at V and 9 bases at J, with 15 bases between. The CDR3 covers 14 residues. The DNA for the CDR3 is TGTGCCAGCAGTTTTCGTCAGGGCGGATGGCCCCAGCATTTT. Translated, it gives CASSFRQGGWPQHF.

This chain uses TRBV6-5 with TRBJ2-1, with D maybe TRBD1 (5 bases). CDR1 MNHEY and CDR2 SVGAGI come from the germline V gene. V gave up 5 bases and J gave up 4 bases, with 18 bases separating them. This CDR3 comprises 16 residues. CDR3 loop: CASSLHAGLEYNEQFF. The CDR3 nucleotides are TGTGCCAGCAGTCTCCACGCAGGGCTCGAATACAATGAGCAGTTCTTC.

CDR3 nucleotides: TGCAGTGCTAGAAAGGGAGGGAGTGGTGGCTACACCTTC. This gives the protein CSARKGGSGGYTF. V and J are TRBV20-1 and TRBJ1-2, with D uncertain. The CDR3 length is 13 residues. Germline V gene data show CDR1 as DFQATT and CDR2 as SNEGSKA (reference sequence). Trimming pared 2 bases from V and 7 bases from J, leaving 14 bases between.

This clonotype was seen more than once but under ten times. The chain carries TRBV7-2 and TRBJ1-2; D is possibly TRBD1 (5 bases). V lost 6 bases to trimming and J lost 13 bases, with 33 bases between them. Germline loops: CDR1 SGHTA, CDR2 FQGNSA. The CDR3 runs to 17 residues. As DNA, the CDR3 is TGTGCCAGCAGGTTCTCTACTCTCGGGACGTCCTTAATTGGGGGCACCTTC. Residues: CASRFSTLGTSLIGGTF. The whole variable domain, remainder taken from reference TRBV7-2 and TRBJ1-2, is GAGVSQSPSNKVTEKGKDVELRCDPISGHTALYWYRQSLGQGLEFLIYFQGNSAPDKSGLPSDRFSAERTGGSVSTLTIQRTQQEDSAVYLCASRFSTLGTSLIGGTFGSGTRLTVV.

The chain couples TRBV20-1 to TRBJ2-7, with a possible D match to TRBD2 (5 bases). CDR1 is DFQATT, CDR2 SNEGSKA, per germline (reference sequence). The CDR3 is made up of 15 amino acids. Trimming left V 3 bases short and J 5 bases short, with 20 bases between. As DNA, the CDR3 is TGCAGTGCTAGCGACTCGAGAGGGATTGGCGACGAGCAGTACTTC. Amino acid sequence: CSASDSRGIGDEQYF.

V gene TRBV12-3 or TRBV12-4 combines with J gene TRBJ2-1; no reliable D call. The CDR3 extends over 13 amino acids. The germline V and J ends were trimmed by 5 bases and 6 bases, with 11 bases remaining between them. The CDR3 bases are TGTGCCAGCAGTGTTAGTCACCCCAATGAGCAGTTCTTC. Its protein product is CASSVSHPNEQFF.

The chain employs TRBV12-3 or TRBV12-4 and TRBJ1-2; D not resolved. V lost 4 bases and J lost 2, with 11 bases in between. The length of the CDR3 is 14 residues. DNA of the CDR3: TGTGCCAGCAGTTCTAGGACGGAGAACTATGGCTACACCTTC. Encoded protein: CASSSRTENYGYTF.

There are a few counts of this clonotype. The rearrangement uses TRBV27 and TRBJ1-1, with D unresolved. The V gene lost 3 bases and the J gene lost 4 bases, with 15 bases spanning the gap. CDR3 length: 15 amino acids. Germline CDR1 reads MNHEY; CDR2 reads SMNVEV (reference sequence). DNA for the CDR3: TGTGCCAGCAGTTTTAATGGGGATACGAGCACTGAAGCTTTCTTT. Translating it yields CASSFNGDTSTEAFF.

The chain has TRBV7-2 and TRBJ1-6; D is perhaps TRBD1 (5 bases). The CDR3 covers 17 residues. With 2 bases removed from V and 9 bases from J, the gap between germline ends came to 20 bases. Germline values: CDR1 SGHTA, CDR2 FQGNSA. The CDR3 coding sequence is TGTGCCAGCAGCTTAAATACCAGGCAGGGCTCGTTTTCACCCCTCCACTTT. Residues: CASSLNTRQGSFSPLHF.

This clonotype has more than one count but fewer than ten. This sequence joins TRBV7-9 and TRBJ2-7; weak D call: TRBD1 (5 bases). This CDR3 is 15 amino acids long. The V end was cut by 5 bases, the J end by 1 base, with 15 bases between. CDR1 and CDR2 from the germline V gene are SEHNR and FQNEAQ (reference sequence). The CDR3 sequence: CASSRVPGQSYEQYF. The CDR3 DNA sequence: TGTGCCAGCAGCCGGGTCCCAGGGCAATCCTACGAGCAGTACTTC.